The clone carrying this TCR beta chain was seen ten or more times. This sample stems from a study of identical twins. Trimming took 6 bases from V and 0 from J, leaving 14 bases between them. CDR3 length equals 16 residues. Germline assignment: CDR1 SEHNR and CDR2 FQNEAQ (reference sequence). TCRdb re-derived calls from the 5' RACE reads in MiXCR, one entry per CDR3 protein. The profile shows a few hundred thousand distinct CDR3 sequences, about 12% of them singletons. These data also featured in a second study, about yellow fever vaccine responses in identical twins. That report adds: Convergence reportedly seemed to mark part of the twins' vaccine T cell response, with personalization marking the rest.

The sample consisted of CD8+ T cells sorted from blood. The TCR comes from a young woman in good health. The chain uses TRBV7-9 and TRBJ2-2; TRBD1 might be the D (5 bases). In DNA form, the CDR3 reads TGTGCCAGCAGGGACGACAGACCTGCGAACACCGGGGAGCTGTTTTTT. It is translated as CASRDDRPANTGELFF.